This T cell receptor beta chain was profiled in a study of CXCR3-negative and CXCR3-positive naive CD8 T cells. Turning to this clonotype: Its antigen is as yet unknown.

Whole-study findings and limits: The TRB CDR3s that CXCR3-positive naive cells carried were more hydrophobic than those of CXCR3-negative naive cells.

This CDR3 has 15 residues. Germline CDR1 reads MGHRA; CDR2 reads YSYEKL. The libraries of TRB cDNA were prepared using 5' RACE with UMI labels. TCRdb reprocessed the 5' RACE reads, keeping one entry per CDR3 protein, no DNA. The specimen's table records some 130,000 distinct CDR3 sequences. The sample taken for sequencing was naive CXCR3+ CD8+ T cells from blood. The sample's subset: CD45RO-CCR7+CD27+CD95- naive CD8+ T cells expressing CXCR3 (TNR3+). The chain recombines TRBV4-1 with TRBJ2-5; TCRdb reports TRBD1, a call that lacks DNA to check it against. This TCR came from a human donor in good health. Some clones in this sample may be carry-over from other donors' samples. Here the CDR3 reads CASSQTPAGQETQYF.